These T cell receptor beta chains were read from a single sample in a study of T cells in localized non-small cell lung cancer. Clones were read by immunoSEQ multiplex PCR, and TCRdb kept only the in-frame ones, dropping some. Here the sample spans approximately 30,000 clones, around 90% being singletons. Specimen: peripheral blood mononuclear cells, collected before any cancer treatment. All receptors come from a woman aged 35 to 75 with stage III lung adenocarcinoma. The CDR3 runs from the conserved cysteine through the conserved F or W. Each record gives: V gene, D gene, J gene, CDR3 protein. The D gene is left open where the match is weak.

v_gene: TRBV11-2
d_gene: .
j_gene: .
CDR3aa: CASSLAWDPGELFF

v_gene: TRBV6-5
d_gene: .
j_gene: TRBJ1-5
CDR3aa: CASSPREQPQHF

v_gene: TRBV7-2
d_gene: .
j_gene: TRBJ2-3
CDR3aa: CASSAPGVIRGTQYF

v_gene: TRBV7-8
d_gene: .
j_gene: TRBJ2-4
CDR3aa: CASSHPRRILAKNIQYF

v_gene: TRBV27
d_gene: TRBD1
j_gene: TRBJ1-1
CDR3aa: CASSLKDWTGGGTEAFF

v_gene: TRBV30
d_gene: .
j_gene: TRBJ1-5
CDR3aa: CAWSPTGGQPQHF

v_gene: TRBV5-1
d_gene: .
j_gene: TRBJ2-1
CDR3aa: CASSLEELGVETEQFF

v_gene: TRBV29-1
d_gene: TRBD2
j_gene: TRBJ2-3
CDR3aa: CSVDHGGATPDTQYF

v_gene: TRBV5-1
d_gene: TRBD1
j_gene: TRBJ2-3
CDR3aa: CASSLGTGQATQYF

v_gene: TRBV7-2
d_gene: TRBD1
j_gene: TRBJ1-3
CDR3aa: CASSLTGTGNTIYF

v_gene: TRBV5-1
d_gene: .
j_gene: TRBJ2-3
CDR3aa: CASSLEWSASTDTQYF

v_gene: TRBV5-1
d_gene: TRBD1
j_gene: TRBJ1-2
CDR3aa: CASGQGGNYGYTF

v_gene: TRBV19
d_gene: .
j_gene: TRBJ2-1
CDR3aa: CASGRIGEQFF

v_gene: TRBV27
d_gene: TRBD1
j_gene: TRBJ1-2
CDR3aa: CASSLSRTGRGDGYTF

v_gene: TRBV23-1
d_gene: TRBD1
j_gene: TRBJ2-5
CDR3aa: CAGHLTGFSQETQYF

v_gene: TRBV27
d_gene: .
j_gene: TRBJ2-7
CDR3aa: CASSSAEQYF